Sequencing of this TCR beta chain was carried out in a study of T-cell reconstitution after alpha-beta-depleted transplantation in children. In its sample, this clonotype was seen a few times. The authors prepared the TCRbeta library with unique molecular identifiers. From the PCR reads, TCRdb called clonotypes with MiXCR, one entry per CDR3 protein. The data show about 690,000 distinct CDR3 sequences, about 15% seen once. CDR1 is SQVTM, CDR2 ANQGSEA, per germline. The V gene lost 0 bases and the J gene lost 2 bases, with 13 bases spanning the gap. The CDR3 has 15 amino acids. This TCR was recovered from a human donor who donated a stem cell graft to a child with acute myeloid leukemia. Sequences were derived from PBMCs from the stem cell graft donor, sampled from the stem cell graft. This chain links TRBV29-1 with TRBJ1-2, with D perhaps TRBD1 (5 bases). As DNA, the CDR3 is TGCAGCGTTGAAGACCCACAGGACCAAAACTATGGCTACACCTTC. Translation: CSVEDPQDQNYGYTF.